The 10 T cell receptor beta chains reported below all come from one sample, sequenced in a study of vaccination effects on CD4 cells after COVID-19. For these TCRs, the target antigens are not known. Antigen-specific CD4+ T cells expanded by the ViraFEST assay with viral peptide pools were then sequenced. It was after nine to ten days of culture that CD4+ T cells were isolated. In the vaccine recipients, nucleocapsid antibodies were negative and there was no prior SARS-CoV-2 infection. The assay was immunoSEQ multiplex PCR, and TCRdb's table has in-frame clones only and misses some. This table has about 73,000 clones, roughly 79% appearing once. The starting material was CD4+ T cells from PBMCs cultured with HCoV-NL63 spike peptides, obtained before COVID-19 vaccination. The receptors originated from a human donor who received a COVID-19 vaccine.

This clone was seen more than once but under ten times. The chain combines TRBV5-1 with TRBJ1-6; D call uncertain. Per germline, CDR1 SGHRS and CDR2 YFSETQ. Trimming removed 4 bases from V and 6 bases from J, with 14 bases in between. CDR3 size: 15 residues. CDR3: CASSPDGPLNSPLHF. The CDR3 nucleotides are TGCGCCAGCAGCCCGGACGGGCCTCTTAATTCACCCCTCCACTTT.

The chain joins TRBV6-5 to TRBJ2-3, with D unresolved. In germline, CDR1 is MNHEY, CDR2 SVGAGI. There are 15 residues in the CDR3. The germline V and J ends were trimmed by 1 base and 0 bases, with 8 bases remaining between them. The CDR3 nucleotides read TGTGCCAGCAGTTACTTAGGCGGCAGCACAGATACGCAGTATTTT. Protein product: CASSYLGGSTDTQYF.

This clone was seen a handful of times. The chain employs TRBV9 and TRBJ1-1, with TRBD1 matching 7 bases. V lost 3 bases, J lost 6 bases, and 5 bases stayed unmatched. This CDR3 has 13 residues. Per germline, CDR1 SGDLS and CDR2 YYNGEE. The DNA for the CDR3 is TGTGCCAGCAGCGCAGACAGGGACGCTGAAGCTTTCTTT. This translates into CASSADRDAEAFF.

CDR3 protein: CASSPKGTDASPLHF. CDR3 nucleotide sequence: TGTGCCAGCAGTCCTAAGGGGACAGATGCTTCACCCCTCCACTTT. The V call is TRBV21-1, the J call TRBJ1-6; the table's D gene call, TRBD1, was not cross checked with the DNA. TRBV21-1 is a documented pseudogene. The CDR3 loop spans 15 amino acids.

The V call is TRBV6-2 or TRBV6-3, the J call TRBJ2-5; 8 bases map to TRBD2. The germline V gene has CDR1 MNHEY and CDR2 SVGEGT. Trimming took 2 bases from V and 4 from J; bases not matched to a gene: 6. The CDR3 is 15 residues long. Written as DNA, the CDR3 is TGTGCCAGCAGTTACGCCGGGGGGGCGAGAGAGACCCAGTACTTC. Protein sequence: CASSYAGGARETQYF.

The CDR3 nucleotides read TGTGCCAGCAGCCCGCGACTAGCGGGGGGGAGTTCGTCCTACAATGAGCAGTTCTTC. Residues: CASSPRLAGGSSSYNEQFF. The rearrangement links TRBV7-3 to TRBJ2-1; 14 bases are shared with TRBD2. CDR1 and CDR2 from the germline V gene are SGHTA and FQGTGA. This CDR3 contains 19 residues. The ends lost 5 bases at V and 1 base at J; junction bases unmatched: 10.

The rearrangement uses TRBV7-9 and TRBJ1-2; D is perhaps TRBD1 (5 bases). Germline CDR1 SEHNR, CDR2 FQNEAQ (reference sequence). V lost 0 bases and J lost 6, with 14 bases in between. The CDR3 extends over 15 amino acids. The CDR3 nucleotides read TGTGCCAGCAGCTTAGCGCAAAGGGGTCGGGATGGCTACACCTTC. Protein: CASSLAQRGRDGYTF.

This sequence joins TRBV24-1 and TRBJ2-3; the match to TRBD2 covers 8 bases. Germline V gene lookup returns CDR1 KGHDR and CDR2 SFDVKD. Germline trimming cut 6 bases from V and 2 bases from J; bases unmatched to any gene: 3. The CDR3 consists of 14 residues. CDR3 DNA sequence: TGTGCCACCAGTTCGGGGGGGTCCACAGATACGCAGTATTTT. Translation: CATSSGGSTDTQYF.

This chain links TRBV24-1 with TRBJ2-5, with TRBD1 identical over 9 bases. Per germline, CDR1 KGHDR and CDR2 SFDVKD. V lost 8 bases and J lost 2; bases outside the gene matches: 8. The CDR3 has 15 residues. CDR3 DNA sequence: TGTGCCACCATTCCGGACAGGGGCCAACAAGAGACCCAGTACTTC. Its protein product is CATIPDRGQQETQYF.

This chain joins TRBV3-1 (or the pseudogene TRBV3-2) and TRBJ1-3; no clear D gene. There are 14 residues in the CDR3. Germline CDR1 and CDR2: LGHDT and YNNKEL (reference sequence). Trimming left V 4 bases short and J 0 bases short, with 7 bases between. The DNA for the CDR3 is TGTGCCAGCAGCCGGCCGGGCTCTGGAAACACCATATATTTT. Encoded protein: CASSRPGSGNTIYF.